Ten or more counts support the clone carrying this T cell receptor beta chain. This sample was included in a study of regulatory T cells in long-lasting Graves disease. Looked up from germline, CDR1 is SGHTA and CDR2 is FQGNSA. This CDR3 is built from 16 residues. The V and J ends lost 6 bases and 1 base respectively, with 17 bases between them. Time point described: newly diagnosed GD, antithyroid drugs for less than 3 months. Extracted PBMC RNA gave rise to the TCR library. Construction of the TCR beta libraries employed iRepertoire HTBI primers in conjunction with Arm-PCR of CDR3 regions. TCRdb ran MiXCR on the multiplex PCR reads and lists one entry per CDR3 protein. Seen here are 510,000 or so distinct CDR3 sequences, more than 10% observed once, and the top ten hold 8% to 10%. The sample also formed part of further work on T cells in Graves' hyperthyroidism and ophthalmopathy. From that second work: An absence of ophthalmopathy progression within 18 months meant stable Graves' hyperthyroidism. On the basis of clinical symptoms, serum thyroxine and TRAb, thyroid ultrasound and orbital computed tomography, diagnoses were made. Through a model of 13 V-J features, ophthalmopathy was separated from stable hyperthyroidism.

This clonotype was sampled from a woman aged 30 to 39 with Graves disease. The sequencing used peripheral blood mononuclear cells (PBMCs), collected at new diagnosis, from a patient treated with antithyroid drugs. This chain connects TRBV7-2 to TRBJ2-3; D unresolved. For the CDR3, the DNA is TGTGCCAGCAGTAGACAATCCGGGCTACGCACAGATACGCAGTATTTT. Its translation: CASSRQSGLRTDTQYF.